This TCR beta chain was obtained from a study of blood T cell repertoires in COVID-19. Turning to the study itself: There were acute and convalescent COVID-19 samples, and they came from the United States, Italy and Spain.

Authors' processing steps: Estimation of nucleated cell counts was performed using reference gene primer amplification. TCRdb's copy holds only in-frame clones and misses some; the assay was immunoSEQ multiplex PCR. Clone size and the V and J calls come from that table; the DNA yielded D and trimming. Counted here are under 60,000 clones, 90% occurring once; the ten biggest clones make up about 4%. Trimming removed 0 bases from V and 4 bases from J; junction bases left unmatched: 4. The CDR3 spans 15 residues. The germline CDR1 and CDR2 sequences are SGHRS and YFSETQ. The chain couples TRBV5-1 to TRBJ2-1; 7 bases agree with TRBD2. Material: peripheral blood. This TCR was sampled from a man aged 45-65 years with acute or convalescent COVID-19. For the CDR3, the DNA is TGCGCCAGCAGCTTGGCTAGCGGATCGTACAATGAGCAGTTCTTC. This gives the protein CASSLASGSYNEQFF. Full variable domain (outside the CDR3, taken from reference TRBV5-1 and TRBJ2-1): KAGVTQTPRYLIKTRGQQVTLSCSPISGHRSVSWYQQTPGQGLQFLFEYFSETQRNKGNFPGRFSGRQFSNSRSEMNVSTLELGDSALYLCASSLASGSYNEQFFGPGTRLTVL.